The sample holds a few counts of the clone carrying this TCR beta chain. Its antigen is undetermined. The data were taken from a study of blood T cells in healthy people across ages. Whole-study results and caveats: Roughly linear declines in TCR beta diversity per million T cells occurred with age.

PCR was performed a second time for roughly 7 to 12 cycles using a sample-barcoded 5' primer and a J-beta primer mix. A template-switch adaptor with 12 random nucleotides tagged each cDNA molecule. TCRdb independently ran MiXCR on the 5' RACE reads; one entry per CDR3 protein. The repertoire holds about 720,000 distinct CDR3 sequences, with roughly 25% as singletons. The same data also went into a second study, on T cells of mothers and their children. As that study records: Second-round PCR products received sample barcodes and 2-4 random nucleotides from the M1S primer. Mothers gave over 8 million TCR beta CDR3 reads each, and children around 2.9 million each.

The specimen was blood. This clonotype was obtained from a boy between 10 and 17 years old in good health.

The CDR3 DNA reads TGTGCCAGCAGTGTCCAGGGGACAGGGTTTAACAATGAGCAGTTCTTC. Its protein is CASSVQGTGFNNEQFF. The rearrangement joins TRBV9 to TRBJ2-1; 9 nucleotides match TRBD1. The V gene's germline CDR1 is SGDLS and CDR2 YYNGEE. V trimming: 5 bases; J trimming: 5 bases; junction bases outside the gene matches: 11. The CDR3 length is 16 residues.